Below, 9 T cell receptor beta chains from the same sample are listed, as sequenced in a study of T cell changes during pregnancy in multiple sclerosis. TCRdb's copy holds only in-frame clones and misses some; the assay was immunoSEQ multiplex PCR. The repertoire holds roughly 25,000 clones, with around 89% as singletons. The input for sequencing was CD4+ T cells from peripheral blood mononuclear cells, taken in the first trimester of pregnancy. All receptors derive from a female donor in good health, enrolled as a control in a pregnancy study.

This sequence joins TRBV2 and TRBJ2-1; tentatively, D is TRBD1 (6 bases). The CDR3 sequence is 15 residues long. Germline lookup yields CDR1 SNHLY and CDR2 FYNNEI. Trimming pared 9 bases from V and 0 bases from J, leaving 15 bases between. As DNA, the CDR3 is TGTGCCAGTGCTGAACAGGGTCCCTCCTACAATGAGCAGTTCTTC. It encodes CASAEQGPSYNEQFF. The entire variable domain, with the rest obtained from reference TRBV2 and TRBJ2-1, is as follows: EPEVTQTPSHQVTQMGQEVILRCVPISNHLYFYWYRQILGQKVEFLVSFYNNEISEKSEIFDDQFSVERPDGSNFTLKIRSTKLEDSAMYFCASAEQGPSYNEQFFGPGTRLTVL.

The chain recombines TRBV7-3 with TRBJ2-1, with TRBD2 identical over 7 bases. The CDR3 sequence is 14 residues long. With 4 bases clipped from V and 6 bases from J, the junction kept 6 bases outside the gene matches. Germline V lookup: CDR1 SGHTA, CDR2 FQGTGA. CDR3: CASSSGLVANEQFF. The CDR3 DNA sequence: TGTGCCAGCAGCTCCGGACTAGTAGCCAATGAGCAGTTCTTC.

CDR3 in DNA: TGCGCCAGCAGCTTGCAGGCGGGGGGCAGCACAGATACGCAGTATTTT. Its translation: CASSLQAGGSTDTQYF. V and J are TRBV5-1 and TRBJ2-3, with 8 bases aligning to TRBD2. Germline V gives CDR1 SGHRS, CDR2 YFSETQ. The CDR3 runs to 16 residues. The J segment lost 0 bases and the V segment lost 1 base, leaving 4 bases of the junction unmatched.

The CDR3 is CASSEYWAGGYEQYF. As DNA, the CDR3 is TGTGCCAGCAGTGAATATTGGGCGGGAGGATACGAGCAGTACTTC. This sequence joins TRBV6-1 and TRBJ2-7, with 8 bases that match TRBD2. Germline V gene data show CDR1 as MNHNS and CDR2 as SASEGT. Trimming took 2 bases from V and 4 from J; bases not matched to a gene: 7. This CDR3 spans 15 amino acids.

CDR3 residues: CASSSTSGGAKNIQYF. CDR3 nucleotides: TGCGCCAGCAGTTCGACTAGCGGGGGGGCCAAAAACATTCAGTACTTC. V usage is TRBV5-1 and J usage is TRBJ2-4, with 13 bases matching TRBD2. Losses at the gene ends were 5 bases for V and 1 base for J; bases not matched to a gene: 3. The germline V gene encodes CDR1 SGHRS and CDR2 YFSETQ. CDR3 length: 16 amino acids.

This chain links TRBV2 with TRBJ1-1; TRBD1 matches at 9 bases. Germline V CDR1 and CDR2: SNHLY, FYNNEI. The CDR3 sequence is 15 residues long. V shed 0 bases and J 7 bases; nucleotides not matched to a gene: 6. CDR3 residues: CASSEAFNRGLEAFF. The CDR3, as DNA: TGTGCCAGCAGTGAAGCGTTTAACAGGGGGCTTGAAGCTTTCTTT.

V and J are TRBV5-4 and TRBJ1-2; no reliable D call. The CDR3 covers 13 residues. V lost 1 base and J lost 1, with 5 bases in between. CDR1 and CDR2 (germline): SGHNT, YYREEE (reference sequence). The CDR3 DNA reads TGTGCCAGCAGCTTGACAGATAACTATGGCTACACCTTC. Amino acid sequence: CASSLTDNYGYTF.

The rearrangement uses TRBV6-1 and TRBJ2-3; TRBD2 matches at 8 bases. J lost 0 bases, V lost 4 bases, and 6 bases had no gene match. The CDR3 has 16 amino acids. CDR1 is MNHNS and CDR2 is SASEGT in the germline V gene. The DNA for the CDR3 is TGTGCCAGCAGTGTCTATACTAGCGGTAGCACAGATACGCAGTATTTT. Translation: CASSVYTSGSTDTQYF.

This chain joins TRBV2 and TRBJ1-5; 7 bases agree with TRBD1. Germline CDR1 SNHLY, CDR2 FYNNEI. The CDR3 contains 13 residues. V shed 4 bases and J 5 bases; nucleotides not matched to a gene: 2. The CDR3 is CASSADRDQPQHF. For the CDR3, the DNA is TGTGCCAGCAGTGCCGACAGGGATCAGCCCCAGCATTTT.